This TCR beta chain was recovered during a study of T-cell reconstitution after alpha-beta-depleted transplantation in children. Overall study results and limits: Reportedly, roughly two months post-transplant, alpha-beta T cells arose from several hundred expanded graft clones.

Details on this clonotype: The antigen is not known.

The CDR3 is 17 amino acids. V was clipped by 0 bases and J by 0 bases; unmatched bases: 8. Germline V gene lookup returns CDR1 MNHEY and CDR2 SVGAGI. Unique molecular identifiers tagged the TCRbeta library. Each CDR3 protein gets one entry after TCRdb re-called the PCR reads with MiXCR. The sample contains fewer than 550,000 distinct CDR3 sequences, over 9.5% of which appear only once. Source: PBMCs, mostly from graft donor cells, taken 180 days after TCRalphabeta/CD19-depleted stem cell transplant. The TCR was taken from a female patient aged 2-10 years who had a stem cell transplant for aplastic anemia, so the T cells may come from the graft donor. The chain recombines TRBV6-5 with TRBJ2-7, with 7 bases identical to TRBD2. The CDR3 loop reads CASSYSKYGGSSYEQYF. CDR3 bases: TGTGCCAGCAGTTACTCGAAGTACGGCGGGAGCTCCTACGAGCAGTACTTC.